This is a list of T cell receptor beta chains from one sample in a study of PD-L1 blockade in urothelial cancer. The protocol was immunoSEQ multiplex PCR, while the TCRdb copy is restricted to in-frame clones and leaves out a portion. The sample yields tens of thousands of clones, around 91% seen once. Sequenced material: PBMCs, taken around atezolizumab (anti-PD-L1) treatment. The receptors shown here come from a woman aged 55-75 years with urothelial cancer. The CDR3 runs from the conserved cysteine through the conserved F or W. The order of the fields is clone size, D gene, V gene, J gene, CDR3 protein, CDR3 DNA. The D gene is left open where the match is weak. Size is omitted from some rows. Given values are once, few, many or a class for expanded clones.

>NA|NA|TRBV2|TRBJ2-7
CASSPTREQYF
TGTGCCAGCAGCCCGACACGGGAGCAGTACTTC
>NA|NA|TRBV2|TRBJ1-2
CASSDGRDGYTF
TGTGCCAGCAGTGATGGGCGGGATGGCTACACCTTC
>NA|TRBD2|TRBV5-1|TRBJ2-1
CASSVGTSGGAEQFF
TGCGCCAGCAGCGTAGGGACTAGCGGGGGGGCTGAACAGTTCTTC
>once|TRBD2|TRBV6-4|TRBJ2-5
CASSPLAGGETQYF
TGTGCCAGCAGTCCGCTAGCGGGGGGAGAGACCCAGTACTTC
>NA|NA|TRBV6-5|TRBJ1-5
CASSIDSSQPQHF
TGTGCCAGCAGTATTGACAGTAGTCAGCCCCAGCATTTT
>NA|NA|TRBV19|TRBJ1-1
CASSADRLNTEAFF
TGTGCCAGTAGTGCCGACAGGTTGAACACTGAAGCTTTCTTT
>NA|TRBD2|TRBV5-1|TRBJ2-2
CASSPGGGGSGELFF
TGCGCCAGCAGCCCCGGCGGGGGAGGGTCCGGGGAGCTGTTTTTT
>NA|TRBD2|TRBV7-3|TRBJ2-1
CASSLRGGSYNEQFF
TGTGCCAGCAGCTTAAGGGGGGGATCCTACAATGAGCAGTTCTTC
>once|TRBD2|TRBV28|TRBJ2-1
CASSLSSRTSGGLYNEQFF
TGTGCCAGCAGTTTATCCTCTAGGACTAGCGGGGGGCTCTACAATGAGCAGTTCTTC
>NA|NA|TRBV7-9|TRBJ1-4
CASSSGISTNEKLFF
TGTGCCAGCAGCTCAGGGATCTCCACTAATGAAAAACTGTTTTTT
>NA|NA|TRBV19|TRBJ1-6
CATGRDGIFNSPLHF
TGTGCCACCGGGCGGGACGGGATCTTTAATTCACCCCTCCACTTT
>NA|NA|TRBV10-3|TRBJ2-7
CAIRDRQEAVSYEQYF
TGTGCCATCAGAGACAGGCAGGAAGCTGTTAGCTACGAGCAGTACTTC
>NA|TRBD1|TRBV29-1|TRBJ2-3
CSVAQGLTDTQYF
TGCAGCGTGGCACAGGGGTTAACAGATACGCAGTATTTT
>NA|TRBD2|TRBV5-4|TRBJ2-1
CASSVTSGINNEQFF
TGTGCCAGCAGCGTGACTAGCGGGATTAACAATGAGCAGTTCTTC
>NA|NA|TRBV7-9|TRBJ2-7
CASSLGWRASYEQYF
TGTGCCAGCAGCCTCGGGTGGAGGGCGTCTTACGAGCAGTACTTC
>NA|NA|TRBV5-5|TRBJ1-4
CASSGPGHSNEKLFF
TGTGCCAGCAGCGGACCGGGACACAGTAATGAAAAACTGTTTTTT
>once|NA|TRBV5-4|TRBJ2-6
CASSRTLTSGANVLTF
TGTGCCAGCAGCCGAACCCTCACCAGTGGGGCCAACGTCCTGACTTTC
>NA|TRBD2|TRBV5-8|TRBJ2-3
CASSSLLAGGASSTDTQYF
TGTGCCAGCAGCTCACTTCTAGCGGGAGGAGCCTCTAGCACAGATACGCAGTATTTT
>once|NA|TRBV10-2|TRBJ2-5
CASTEGGPFQETQYF
TGCGCCAGCACCGAGGGGGGGCCGTTCCAAGAGACCCAGTACTTC
>NA|TRBD1|TRBV29-1|TRBJ2-7
CSVDDDRDSHYEQYF
TGCAGCGTTGATGATGACCGGGACAGTCACTACGAGCAGTACTTC
>NA|NA|TRBV7-2|TRBJ2-7
CASSLAGTKSYEQYF
TGTGCCAGCAGCCTTGCCGGGACAAAGTCCTACGAGCAGTACTTC
>NA|TRBD2|TRBV5-8|TRBJ2-2
CASSLFFSGGPTGELFF
TGTGCCAGCAGCTTATTTTTTAGCGGGGGTCCCACCGGGGAGCTGTTTTTT
>NA|NA|TRBV15|TRBJ2-2
CATSRVAGLTGELFF
TGTGCCACCAGCAGAGTCGCGGGGCTCACCGGGGAGCTGTTTTTT